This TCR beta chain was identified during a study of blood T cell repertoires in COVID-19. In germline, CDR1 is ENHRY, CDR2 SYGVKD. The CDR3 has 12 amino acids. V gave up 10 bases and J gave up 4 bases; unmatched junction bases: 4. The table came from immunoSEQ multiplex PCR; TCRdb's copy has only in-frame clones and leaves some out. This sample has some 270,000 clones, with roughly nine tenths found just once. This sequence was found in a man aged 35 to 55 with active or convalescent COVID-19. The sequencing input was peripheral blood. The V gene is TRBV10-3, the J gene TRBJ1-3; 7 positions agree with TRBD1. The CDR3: CATGQPGNTIYF. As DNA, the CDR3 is TGTGCCACGGGACAGCCAGGAAACACCATATATTTT.